This record covers a single T cell receptor beta chain. This clonotype was observed at least ten times. Its antigen remains undetermined. No base quality values were provided; no much bigger clone lies one nucleotide off. This sample is drawn from a study of T cells in Graves' hyperthyroidism and ophthalmopathy (dated by TCRdb to the late 2010s). Background on the whole study: Peripheral blood samples were taken at initial diagnosis, before any treatment was given. TCR V-J signatures able to tell the groups apart were searched for in a discovery cohort of 100 or so patients, of whom roughly 42 had Graves' ophthalmopathy and around 58 had stable Graves' hyperthyroidism. Prospective prediction of ophthalmopathy was tested in an independent validation cohort of 18 to 20 hyperthyroidism patients and 15 to 17 patients who later progressed to ophthalmopathy. The 100 or so discovery patients were randomly split 7:3 into training and test sets. In about six Graves' hyperthyroidism patients, the study also compared T-cell repertoires from thyroid tissue with T-cell repertoires from blood. After blood sampling, hyperthyroidism patients were treated with methimazole at a starting dose of 30 mg daily, and ophthalmopathy patients were treated with high-dose intravenous methylprednisolone. TCR Vbeta CDR3 sequencing of some 140 peripheral blood samples (under 45 ophthalmopathy, 70 to 85 hyperthyroidism and roughly 17 progressor patients) is reported in the paper. General conclusions and limits of the study: Ophthalmopathy was separated from stable hyperthyroidism by a 13 V-J signature model, with approximately 90% sensitivity and about 81% specificity obtained in cross-validation and 80%/75% obtained in testing. Most expanded thyroid clonotypes (frequency above 0.001) were also detected in blood, suggesting blood repertoires may reflect thyroid immune responses. In validation, the model predicted progression to ophthalmopathy a median of 6.5 months before onset, with over 60% sensitivity and 72.22% specificity. No statistical method was used to set the sample size in advance, and investigators knew the group allocation.

Sequences MNHNS (CDR1) and SASEGT (CDR2) are obtained from the germline V gene. V and J are truncated by 9 bases and 6 bases respectively, leaving an intervening sequence of 15 bases. The CDR3, from cysteine to phenylalanine, totals 13 residues. Just CDR3 DNA is preserved here, 39 bases in frame from base 1. Stable Graves' hyperthyroidism was defined as no progression to ophthalmopathy during 18 months of follow-up. Hyperthyroidism patients were newly diagnosed, had a disease duration of under 2 months, and were aged 18 to 65 years. Any patient with an uncontrolled infection, another autoimmune disease, pregnancy or lactation was excluded. Diagnoses relied on clinical symptoms, serum thyroxine and TRAb, thyroid ultrasound and orbital computed tomography. PBMCs were separated from approximately 9.9 ml of fresh peripheral blood using Ficoll-Paque density gradient centrifugation. Trizol reagent was used to extract total RNA, and RNA quality was then checked on an Agilent 2100 Bioanalyzer.

The TCR beta CDR3 regions were amplified from the RNA transcripts. For the first round of RT-PCR on the TCR CDR3, the HTBI primer set was used together with the Qiagen OneStep RT-PCR kit. The libraries were constructed in a second round of multiplex PCR and then size-selected and purified. The libraries were sequenced on an Illumina HiSeq2000 using paired-end 100 bp reads. In the original analysis: SOAPnuke was used to process the raw data, removing reads that contained adapters or uncalled bases, had a mean Phred below 15, or lacked an exact match to the constant primer or identifier. High-quality paired reads were merged using COPE v1.2.5, and each unique nucleotide sequence was defined as a clonotype. MiTCR v1.1 was used to align clonotypes to the IMGT TRBV, TRBD and TRBJ reference segments. The analysis was restricted to V-J combinations with a frequency above 0.0001, which together covered 98% to 99.2% of the repertoires. The TCS score was defined as the ratio of F50 (clonal expansion) to E x V (chaos), calculated using BLOSUM62-based TCRdist between CDR3 peptides within each V-J. Welch's t-statistics and random forest reduced fewer than 600 V-J features to 13, which were used in a naive Bayes classifier (R e1071). TCRdb redid the processing of the public reads, applying fastp at Q25 and MiXCR, and retained in-frame beta chains. One record per CDR3 amino acid sequence lists the most common genes and DNA. The V and J calls shown here were made by TCRdb, not taken from the authors' results. This sample comprises some 620,000 distinct CDR3 sequences, around 15% of them detected only once. The ten largest clones represent around 3.9% of the sample.

This receptor was obtained from a woman in her twenties or thirties with Graves' hyperthyroidism. Sequenced material: blood. Recombination linked TRBV6-1 to TRBJ2-1; there is no confident call for the D gene. The sequenced DNA: TGTGCCAGTGACCTTGACCCCGGCAATGAGCAGTTCTTC. The resulting protein is CASDLDPGNEQFF.